This is a list of T cell receptor beta chains from one sample in a study of shared clonotypes between healthy human individuals. Profiled with immunoSEQ multiplex PCR; TCRdb holds only in-frame clones, not every one. The data show about 2 million clones, approximately 94% seen once. Sample: naive CD8+ T cells sorted from blood. The receptor source for this set is a man in his late teens or twenties in good health. Both conserved end residues are part of each CDR3. D genes are given only for firm matches. Rows may omit the clone size; those that give it use once, few, many or a size class.

clone size,D gene,J gene,V gene,CDR3 DNA,CDR3 protein
-,-,TRBJ1-6,TRBV5-1,TGCGCCAGCAGCTGGGCAGGTGATGGGAATTCACCCCTCCACTTT,CASSWAGDGNSPLHF
-,-,TRBJ2-5,TRBV6-5,TGTGCCAGCAGTTACGATAGTGGGGGCCGGGAGACCCAGTACTTC,CASSYDSGGRETQYF
-,TRBD2,TRBJ2-3,TRBV5-4,TGTGCCAGCAGCCCGACTAGCGTTAGCACAGATACGCAGTATTTT,CASSPTSVSTDTQYF
-,TRBD2,TRBJ2-7,TRBV4-1,TGCGCCAGCAGCCTAGGGACTAGCGGGGGGTACGAGCAGTACTTC,CASSLGTSGGYEQYF
-,-,TRBJ2-2,TRBV5-4,TGTGCCAGCAGCTTGGTCCCGGGTGACCTGTACACCGGGGAGCTGTTTTTT,CASSLVPGDLYTGELFF
once,-,TRBJ2-5,TRBV5-1,TGCGCCAGCAGCCCCGGTGGGGGAATGGGAGAGACCCAGTACTTC,CASSPGGGMGETQYF
-,TRBD1,TRBJ1-1,TRBV7-8,TGTGCCAGCAGCGGACAGGACTTTGAAGCTTTCTTT,CASSGQDFEAFF
once,-,TRBJ2-4,TRBV28,TGTGCCAGCAGTTTATCAGGGGTTGACATTCAGTACTTC,CASSLSGVDIQYF
-,-,TRBJ2-1,TRBV14,TGTGCCAGCAGCCTAGTTTACACTGGCTCCTACAATGAGCAGTTCTTC,CASSLVYTGSYNEQFF
-,-,TRBJ2-4,TRBV6-5,TGTGCCAGCAGTTATAACGAGGGGTCAGACATTCAGTACTTC,CASSYNEGSDIQYF
once,TRBD2,TRBJ2-3,TRBV7-9,TGTGCCAGCAGCCAAGTGCGGGAGGAGCAGTATTTT,CASSQVREEQYF
-,-,TRBJ2-7,TRBV19,TGTGCCAGTCATAAATTGCAGGGTTTCGGTTTCCACGAGCAGTACTTC,CASHKLQGFGFHEQYF
-,-,TRBJ1-5,TRBV19,TGTGCCAGTAGTATAGTGAGGGATAGCAATCAGCCCCAGCATTTT,CASSIVRDSNQPQHF
-,-,TRBJ2-5,TRBV7-7,TGTGCTAGCAGCTTAGCCCTTCAAGAGACCCAGTACTTC,CASSLALQETQYF
-,-,TRBJ2-7,TRBV5-6,TGTGCCAGCAGCTTGGCCGTTTACGAGCAGTACTTC,CASSLAVYEQYF
-,TRBD1,TRBJ1-1,TRBV13,TGTGCCAGCAGCTCCCAGCATCCGGGACAGGGGAACACTGAAGCTTTCTTT,CASSSQHPGQGNTEAFF
-,TRBD2,TRBJ2-7,TRBV5-4,TGTGCCAGCAGCTCGGGACTAGAATCAGAGCAGTACTTC,CASSSGLESEQYF
-,-,TRBJ2-5,TRBV5-6,TGTGCCAGCAGCTGGGGATGGCAGCCACAAGAGACCCAGTACTTC,CASSWGWQPQETQYF
once,-,TRBJ2-1,TRBV28,TGTGCCAGCAGTGGGCCGCCTTCCGTGGACAATGAGCAGTTCTTC,CASSGPPSVDNEQFF
-,TRBD1,TRBJ2-5,TRBV4-3,TGCGCCAGCAGCCAAGGAGACAGGGGGGGGGAGACCCAGTACTTC,CASSQGDRGGETQYF
-,-,TRBJ2-5,TRBV6-1,TGTGCCAGCAGTGAATGGGAGGGGGAGAGCCAAGAGACCCAGTACTTC,CASSEWEGESQETQYF
-,-,TRBJ1-1,TRBV5-6,TGTGCCAGCAGCTTGGGGGGGCACATGAACACTGAAGCTTTCTTT,CASSLGGHMNTEAFF
-,-,TRBJ2-3,TRBV7-2,TGTGCCAGCAGCTTAGGATTTGGCACTGATACGCAGTATTTT,CASSLGFGTDTQYF
-,TRBD1,TRBJ2-7,TRBV29-1,TGCAGCGTTTGGAGGACAGGGGATTTGGGCTACGAGCAGTACTTC,CSVWRTGDLGYEQYF
-,-,TRBJ1-3,TRBV10-2,TGCGCCAGCAGTGAAAACAGGGAAAGATTCGGCACCATATATTTT,CASSENRERFGTIYF
-,TRBD2,TRBJ2-1,TRBV4-3,TGCGCCAGCAGCCAAGAGATAGCGGGAGGGATCGGTGAGCAGTTCTTC,CASSQEIAGGIGEQFF
once,-,TRBJ1-4,TRBV27,TGTGCCAGCAGTTTATTTGCGAGTGAAAAACTGTTTTTT,CASSLFASEKLFF
-,TRBD1,TRBJ2-5,TRBV9,TGTGCCAGCAGCGTAGTGGACAGGGAGCAAGAGACCCAGTACTTC,CASSVVDREQETQYF
-,TRBD2,TRBJ2-1,TRBV15,TGTGCCACCAGCAGAGTTCTAGCGGGAAATGAGCAGTTCTTC,CATSRVLAGNEQFF
-,-,TRBJ2-1,TRBV14,TGTGCCAGCAGCCAAGACGGTGAAGGGGTGGACAATGAGCAGTTCTTC,CASSQDGEGVDNEQFF
-,-,TRBJ2-7,TRBV6-5,TGTGCCAGCAGTTACTTCAATGGGTACGAGCAGTACTTC,CASSYFNGYEQYF
-,-,TRBJ2-1,TRBV9,TGTGCCAGCAGCTTTACCAATGAGCAGTTCTTC,CASSFTNEQFF
-,-,TRBJ2-7,TRBV19,TGTGCCAGTATCCCCACCCCGGGAGCCCGCGAGCAGTACTTC,CASIPTPGAREQYF
-,-,TRBJ2-7,TRBV7-9,TGTGCCAGCAGCTTAGGGGGCTACTACGAGCAGTACTTC,CASSLGGYYEQYF
-,TRBD1,TRBJ1-5,TRBV6-1,TGTGCCAGCAGTGGGGAGGGGACAGGTGGCAATCAGCCCCAGCATTTT,CASSGEGTGGNQPQHF
-,-,TRBJ2-1,TRBV7-9,TGTGCCAGCAGCAAACAAGGGGAGCAGTTCTTC,CASSKQGEQFF
-,-,TRBJ1-5,TRBV15,TGTGCCACCAGCAGAGAGGGCCCGGACGGTAACAATCAGCCCCAGCATTTT,CATSREGPDGNNQPQHF
-,TRBD1,TRBJ1-5,TRBV27,TGTGCCAGCAGTTCGACAGGGGGTAATCAGCCCCAGCATTTT,CASSSTGGNQPQHF
-,-,TRBJ2-1,TRBV5-1,TGCGCCAGCAGCGGGACAAATCACTACAATGAGCAGTTCTTC,CASSGTNHYNEQFF
-,TRBD2,TRBJ2-3,TRBV4-1,TGCGCCAGCAGCCAAACTAGCGGGGATAGCACAGATACGCAGTATTTT,CASSQTSGDSTDTQYF
-,-,TRBJ2-2,TRBV7-9,TGTGCCAGCAGCTTCACCGGGGAGCTGTTTTTT,CASSFTGELFF
-,-,TRBJ2-3,TRBV9,TGTGCCAGCAGCGGGGGATCGCCAAGCACAGATACGCAGTATTTT,CASSGGSPSTDTQYF
-,TRBD2,TRBJ2-3,TRBV10-2,TGCGCCAGCAGTTGGGCGGGGGTCACAGATACGCAGTATTTT,CASSWAGVTDTQYF
-,-,TRBJ1-1,TRBV7-9,TGTGCCAGCAGCCAGAGGTTGAACACTGAAGCTTTCTTT,CASSQRLNTEAFF
-,-,TRBJ2-2,TRBV11-3,TGTGCCAGCAGCTCCATATCCGGGGAGCTGTTTTTT,CASSSISGELFF
-,TRBD1,TRBJ1-5,TRBV6-5,TGTGCCACCTCGGACAGGCAGCCCCAGCATTTT,CATSDRQPQHF
-,-,TRBJ1-2,TRBV4-1,TGCGCCAGCAGCCCGGCCGGGGGTTTATACTATGGCTACACCTTC,CASSPAGGLYYGYTF
-,-,TRBJ2-3,TRBV6-6,TGTGCCAGCAGTACCTTAAGTCTTCTCGTAGATACGCAGTATTTT,CASSTLSLLVDTQYF
-,-,TRBJ1-2,TRBV7-2,TGTGCCAGCAGCTTAGACAGGGCCTATGGCTACACCTTC,CASSLDRAYGYTF
-,-,TRBJ2-1,TRBV5-1,TGCGCCAGCAGCTTGGAGGGGCGAGTATCAGGATCCTACAATGAGCAGTTCTTC,CASSLEGRVSGSYNEQFF